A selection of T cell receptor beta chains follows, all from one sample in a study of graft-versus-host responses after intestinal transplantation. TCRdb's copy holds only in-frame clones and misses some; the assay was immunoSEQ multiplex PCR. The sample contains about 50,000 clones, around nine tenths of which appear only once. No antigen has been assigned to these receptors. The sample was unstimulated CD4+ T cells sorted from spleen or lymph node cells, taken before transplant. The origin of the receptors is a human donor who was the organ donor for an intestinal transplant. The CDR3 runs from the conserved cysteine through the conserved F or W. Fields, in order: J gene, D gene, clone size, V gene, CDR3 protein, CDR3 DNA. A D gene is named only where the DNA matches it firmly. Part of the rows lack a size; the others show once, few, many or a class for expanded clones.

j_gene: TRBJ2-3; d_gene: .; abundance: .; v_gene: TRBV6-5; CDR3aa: CAGSPSGTDTQYF; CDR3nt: TGTGCCGGCAGCCCAAGCGGCACAGATACGCAGTATTTT
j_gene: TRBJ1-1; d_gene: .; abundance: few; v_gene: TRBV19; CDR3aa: CASSIVGGLNTEAFF; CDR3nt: TGTGCCAGTAGTATAGTCGGAGGCTTGAACACTGAAGCTTTCTTT
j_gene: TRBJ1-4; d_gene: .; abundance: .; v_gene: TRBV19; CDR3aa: CASSRTVNEKLFF; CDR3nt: TGTGCCAGTAGCAGGACGGTTAATGAAAAACTGTTTTTT
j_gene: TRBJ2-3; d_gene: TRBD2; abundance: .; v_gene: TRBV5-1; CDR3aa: CASSSRLAGVTDTQYF; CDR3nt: TGCGCCAGCAGCTCCCGACTAGCGGGAGTGACAGATACGCAGTATTTT
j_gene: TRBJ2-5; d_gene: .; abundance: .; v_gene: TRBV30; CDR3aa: CAWSGDVAEKTQYF; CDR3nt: TGTGCCTGGAGTGGGGACGTGGCGGAGAAGACCCAGTACTTC
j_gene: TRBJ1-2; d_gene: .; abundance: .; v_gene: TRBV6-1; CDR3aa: CASSVGQNYGYTF; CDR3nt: TGTGCCAGCAGTGTAGGGCAGAACTATGGCTACACCTTC
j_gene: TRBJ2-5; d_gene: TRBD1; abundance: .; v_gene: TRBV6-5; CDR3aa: CASSSYRGRETQYF; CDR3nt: TGTGCCAGCAGTTCTTACAGGGGAAGAGAGACCCAGTACTTC
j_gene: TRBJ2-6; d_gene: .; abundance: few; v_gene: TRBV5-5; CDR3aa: CASSSEGVSGANVLTF; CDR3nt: TGTGCCAGCAGCTCAGAAGGGGTCTCTGGGGCCAACGTCCTGACTTTC
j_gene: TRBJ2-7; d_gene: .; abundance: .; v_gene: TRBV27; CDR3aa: CASSFSGVGQQYF; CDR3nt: TGTGCCAGCAGTTTCTCTGGGGTTGGGCAGCAGTACTTC
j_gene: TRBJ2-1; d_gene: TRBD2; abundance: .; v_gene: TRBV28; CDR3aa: CASTEGLAGVYNEQFF; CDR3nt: TGTGCCAGCACCGAGGGGCTAGCGGGGGTCTACAATGAGCAGTTCTTC
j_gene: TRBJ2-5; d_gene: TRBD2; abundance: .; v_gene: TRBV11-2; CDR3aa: CASSFTLAGVSETQYF; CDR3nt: TGTGCCAGCAGCTTTACACTAGCGGGAGTGAGCGAGACCCAGTACTTC
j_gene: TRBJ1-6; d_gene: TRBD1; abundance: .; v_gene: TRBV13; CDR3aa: CASRQGGLTYNSPLHF; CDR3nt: TGTGCCAGTAGACAGGGGGGCCTTACTTATAATTCACCCCTCCACTTT
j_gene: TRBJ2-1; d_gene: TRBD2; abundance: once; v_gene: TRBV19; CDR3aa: CASSIGLPSGNNEQFF; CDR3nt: TGTGCCAGTAGTATTGGTCTGCCTAGCGGAAACAATGAGCAGTTCTTC
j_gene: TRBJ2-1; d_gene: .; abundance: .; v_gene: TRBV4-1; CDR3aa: CASSQLGYNEQFF; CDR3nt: TGCGCCAGCAGCCAACTGGGGTACAATGAGCAGTTCTTC
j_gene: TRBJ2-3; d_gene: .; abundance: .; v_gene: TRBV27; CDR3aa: CASSLSRGTDTQYF; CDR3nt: TGTGCCAGCAGTTTATCCCGGGGCACAGATACGCAGTATTTT
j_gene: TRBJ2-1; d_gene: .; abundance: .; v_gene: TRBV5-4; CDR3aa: CASSLDAVYNEQFF; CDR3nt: TGTGCCAGCAGCTTGGACGCAGTCTACAATGAGCAGTTCTTC
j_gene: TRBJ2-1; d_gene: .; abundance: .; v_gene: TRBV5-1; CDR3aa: CASSLRTSSYNEQFF; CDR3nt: TGCGCCAGCAGCCTTCGGACTTCCTCCTACAATGAGCAGTTCTTC
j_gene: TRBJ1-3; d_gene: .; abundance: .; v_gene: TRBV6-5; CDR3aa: CASRPRSSGNTIYF; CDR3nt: TGTGCCAGCAGACCCAGGAGCTCTGGAAACACCATATATTTT
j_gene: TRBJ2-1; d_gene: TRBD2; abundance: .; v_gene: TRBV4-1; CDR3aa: CASSQDPGRAQEQFF; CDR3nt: TGCGCCAGCAGCCAAGATCCCGGGAGGGCCCAGGAGCAGTTCTTC
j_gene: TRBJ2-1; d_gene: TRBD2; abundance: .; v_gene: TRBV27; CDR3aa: CASRNLAGGPNEQFF; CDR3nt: TGTGCCAGCAGGAACCTAGCGGGAGGGCCCAATGAGCAGTTCTTC
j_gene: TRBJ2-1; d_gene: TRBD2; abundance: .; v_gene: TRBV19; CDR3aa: CASSIIRLAGAYNEQFF; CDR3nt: TGTGCCAGTAGTATAATCCGACTAGCGGGAGCGTACAATGAGCAGTTCTTC
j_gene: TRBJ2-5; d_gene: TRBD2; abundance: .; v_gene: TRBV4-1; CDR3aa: CASSQDPGTSGRAQYF; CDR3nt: TGCGCCAGCAGCCAAGATCCCGGGACTAGCGGGAGGGCGCAGTACTTC
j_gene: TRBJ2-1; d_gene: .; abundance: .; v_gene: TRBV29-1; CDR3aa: CSVGRISYNEQFF; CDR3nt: TGCAGCGTGGGGCGTATCTCCTACAATGAGCAGTTCTTC
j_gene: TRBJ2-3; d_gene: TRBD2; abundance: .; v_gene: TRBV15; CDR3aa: CATSRDGLAGDTHTDTQYF; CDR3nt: TGTGCCACCAGCAGAGATGGACTAGCGGGAGACACACACACAGATACGCAGTATTTT
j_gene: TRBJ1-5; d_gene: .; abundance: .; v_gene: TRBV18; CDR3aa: CASSPAGSLNQPQHF; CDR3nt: TGTGCCAGCTCACCCGCGGGGTCCCTCAATCAGCCCCAGCATTTT
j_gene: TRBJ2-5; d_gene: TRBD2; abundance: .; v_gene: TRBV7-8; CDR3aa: CASSLDASGGFGGQETQYF; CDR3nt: TGTGCCAGCAGCTTAGATGCTAGCGGGGGCTTTGGGGGCCAAGAGACCCAGTACTTC
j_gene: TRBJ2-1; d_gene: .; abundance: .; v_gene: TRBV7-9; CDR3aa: CASSLGGIGYNEQFF; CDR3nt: TGTGCCAGCAGCTTAGGCGGAATCGGCTACAATGAGCAGTTCTTC
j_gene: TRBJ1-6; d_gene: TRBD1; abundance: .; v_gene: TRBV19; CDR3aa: CASRQGAINSPLHF; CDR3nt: TGTGCCAGTAGACAGGGGGCAATAAATTCACCCCTCCACTTT
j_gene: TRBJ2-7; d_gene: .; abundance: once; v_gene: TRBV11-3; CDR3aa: CASSFGGTYEQYF; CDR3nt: TGTGCCAGCAGCTTTGGCGGGACCTACGAGCAGTACTTC
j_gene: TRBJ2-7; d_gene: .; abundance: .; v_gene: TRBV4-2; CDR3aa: CASSPTVVAPNYEQYF; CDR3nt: TGTGCCAGCAGCCCCACGGTGGTAGCGCCCAACTACGAGCAGTACTTC
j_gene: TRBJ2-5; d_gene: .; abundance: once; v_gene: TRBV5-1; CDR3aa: CASSLSGISQETQYF; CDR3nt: TGCGCCAGCAGCCTATCCGGGATTTCACAAGAGACCCAGTACTTC
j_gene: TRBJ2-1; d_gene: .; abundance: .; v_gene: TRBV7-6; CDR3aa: CASSEPWGNEQFF; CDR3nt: TGTGCCAGCAGCGAACCCTGGGGCAATGAGCAGTTCTTC
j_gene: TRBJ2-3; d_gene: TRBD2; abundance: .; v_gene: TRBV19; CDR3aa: CASSPPPGLAPDTQYF; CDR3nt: TGTGCCAGTAGTCCCCCCCCGGGACTAGCCCCAGATACGCAGTATTTT
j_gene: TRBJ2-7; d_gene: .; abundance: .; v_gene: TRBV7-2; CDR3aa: CASSLARPPPYEQYF; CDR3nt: TGTGCCAGCAGCTTAGCACGTCCCCCTCCCTACGAGCAGTACTTC
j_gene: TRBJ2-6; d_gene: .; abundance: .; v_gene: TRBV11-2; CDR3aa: CASSLGVSSGANVLTF; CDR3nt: TGTGCCAGCAGCCTTGGTGTTTCGTCTGGGGCCAACGTCCTGACTTTC
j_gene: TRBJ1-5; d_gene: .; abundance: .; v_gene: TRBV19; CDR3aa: CASSIGVNSALSNQPQHF; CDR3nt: TGTGCCAGTAGTATAGGAGTAAACAGTGCACTCAGCAATCAGCCCCAGCATTTT
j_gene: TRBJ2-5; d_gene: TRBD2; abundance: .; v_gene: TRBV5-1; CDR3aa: CASSFLAGGPWETQYF; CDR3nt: TGCGCCAGCAGCTTCCTAGCGGGAGGGCCGTGGGAGACCCAGTACTTC
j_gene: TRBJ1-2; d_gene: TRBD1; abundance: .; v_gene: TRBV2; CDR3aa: CASSGGRGAYGYTF; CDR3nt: TGTGCCAGCAGTGGTGGCAGGGGGGCCTATGGCTACACCTTC